The entry below describes one T cell receptor (beta chain). Its antigen is unknown. There are no base qualities to consult, and no much larger clone falls within one base. Relative to germline, V is missing 6 bases and J is missing 7 bases, with 11 bases of the junction outside any gene match. The germline V gene (reference sequence) specifies LNHDA as CDR1 and SQIVND as CDR2. Inclusive of the bounding cysteine and phenylalanine, the CDR3 is 15 residues long. Kept here is only the CDR3 DNA, which spans 45 bases and is read in frame from base 1. Using the deep immunoSEQ assay, TCR CDR3 regions were amplified from genomic DNA by multiplex PCR. Extracted genomic DNA from each cell subset was distributed evenly across all wells of several immunoSEQ 96-well plates, and each plate was treated as a replicate. Each replicate PCR for sorted subsets received about 0.2 ug genomic DNA, equal to roughly 30,000 T cell genomes. The purified libraries were quantified using a Qubit 3.0 fluorometer, sized with a Bioanalyzer 2100, and then quantified again using the KAPA Library Quantification kit. Every immunoSEQ 96-well plate was sequenced on a separate single-read 150-cycle Illumina NextSeq 550 flow cell. As for the original processing: Because the immunoSEQ output included only junctional sequences and no quality scores, the filtering could not be the same as the filtering used for full-length reads. Sequences were annotated with PyIR, a Python wrapper for IgBLAST v1.9, and V/J genes and CDR3 were assigned using IMGT germline references. Reads were filtered out if the reads had weak V/J assignments (E-value above 1e-6), no CDR3, stop codons, out-of-frame junctions, or ambiguous translated residues. A V3J clonotype was defined by an identical inferred V gene, J gene, and CDR3 amino acid sequence. To compute the percentage overlap between repertoires, the number of shared unique clonotypes was divided by the size of the smaller repertoire. RTK rarefaction, the Chao1 estimator, and Recon v2.1 estimates of unobserved clonotypes were used to assess repertoire richness. Generation probabilities were computed with OLGA for all TCRbeta clonotypes obtained by the gDNA method from a few donors. TCRdb obtained this table from immuneACCESS and retained in-frame rearrangements with V and J assigned. These tables miss some clones; where compared with another copy, unresolved V genes account for less than half of the shortfall, and the remainder is unexplained. That table gives V, J and clone size, and the DNA gave D and trimming. The table for this sample lists around 2.5 million clones; 90% to 95% of them were counted only once. More than 0.35% of the sample is taken by the ten largest.

Donors were healthy HIV-negative adults with no recently reported acute infections or vaccinations. All donors were Caucasian adults living in Nashville, Tennessee, USA. CD4+ T cells were enriched through magnetic negative selection, after which naive cells were positively selected on CD45RA and the remaining negative fraction served as the memory subset. Blood was collected by leukapheresis, and PBMCs were isolated by Ficoll-Histopaque density gradient centrifugation and then cryopreserved in liquid nitrogen vapor phase. Analytical flow cytometry was used to check the purity and quantity of every magnetically sorted T cell population. Genomic DNA was isolated from each sorted fraction and quantified by UV absorbance on a Nanodrop 2000c. The entry originates in a study of shared clonotypes between healthy human individuals (dated by TCRdb to the early 2020s). In the study overall: Three men and two women, aged 18 to 49 years, made up the cohort. To increase sequencing depth and limit assay-specific biases, different laboratories used diverse techniques to prepare libraries and sequence TCR repertoires. Blood TCR repertoires of about 5 healthy adults were deeply sequenced to estimate repertoire size and the extent of clonotype sharing between individuals. Between about 0.94 and 8.9 billion PBMCs per donor were obtained by leukapheresis. For each donor, CD4 naive and CD4 memory were each given three plates, CD8 naive was given two plates, and CD8 memory was given one plate. Broad study findings and their caveats: Incomplete sequencing was indicated by rarefaction of sorted-subset datasets, despite the large sequencing depth. Compared with non-shared clonotypes, the clonotypes found in all four sorted-subset donors had higher generation probabilities. Pairwise subsampling indicated that sequencing depth was expected to affect the degree of clonotype sharing among donors. Because the study included only a small number of donors, the genetic and exposure-history diversity represented was limited. Naive subsets generally had larger estimated clonotype richness than memory subsets. Sampling was restricted to blood, and TCR repertoires in tissues likely differ from the TCR repertoires found in blood. When four donors were compared, the shared fraction of clonotypes was about 5% for naive CD4, about 4% for naive CD8, roughly 2.5% for memory CD4, and around 0.4% for memory CD8.

The V gene is TRBV19 and the J gene is TRBJ1-4; 7 bases in the middle match TRBD1. The receptor was derived from a man between 18 and 29 years old in good health. Some clones in this sample may be carry-over from other donors' samples. Source material: naive CD4+ T cells from PBMCs. Reading the label with the study, this specimen's cell subset or site is: CD45RA+ positively selected. In nucleotide form, the sequence is TGTGCCAGTAGAACTTTGGACAGGAGACTTGAAAAACTGTTTTTT. This encodes CASRTLDRRLEKLFF.